This TCR beta chain was retrieved from a study of T cells expressing NK-cell markers. To note about this clonotype: What it binds is not known.

With UMIs, 5'RACE template switching was used to make TCR beta cDNA. Reanalyzing the 5' RACE reads, TCRdb keeps one entry per CDR3 protein, without DNA. This table lists approximately 420,000 distinct CDR3 sequences. There are 15 residues in the CDR3. Germline CDR1 reads DFQATT; CDR2 reads SNEGSKA (reference sequence). General observations from the study: For several donors, these clonotypes were likewise the leading ones in the CD3+CD56-NKG2C+ fraction.

The sequence was collected from a woman aged 50 to 60 in good health. The V call is TRBV20-1, the J call TRBJ2-2; the TRBD1 assignment by TCRdb is unverifiable without DNA. Sequenced sample: blood T cells: a sorted CD56 or NKG2C T cell subset, CD4+ or CD8+ T cells, or bulk PBMC T cells (not recorded which). CDR3 in amino acids: CSARDWTGAAGELFF.